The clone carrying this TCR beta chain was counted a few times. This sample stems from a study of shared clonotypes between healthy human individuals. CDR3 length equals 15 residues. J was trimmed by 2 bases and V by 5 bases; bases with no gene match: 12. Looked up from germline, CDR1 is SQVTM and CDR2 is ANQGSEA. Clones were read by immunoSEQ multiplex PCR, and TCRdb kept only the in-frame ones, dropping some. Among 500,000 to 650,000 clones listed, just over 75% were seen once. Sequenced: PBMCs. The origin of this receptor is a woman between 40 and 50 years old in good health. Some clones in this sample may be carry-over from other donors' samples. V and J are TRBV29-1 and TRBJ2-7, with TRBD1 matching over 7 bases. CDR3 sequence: CSVLTTGDPPYEQYF. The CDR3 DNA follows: TGCAGCGTTCTCACTACAGGGGATCCTCCCTACGAGCAGTACTTC.